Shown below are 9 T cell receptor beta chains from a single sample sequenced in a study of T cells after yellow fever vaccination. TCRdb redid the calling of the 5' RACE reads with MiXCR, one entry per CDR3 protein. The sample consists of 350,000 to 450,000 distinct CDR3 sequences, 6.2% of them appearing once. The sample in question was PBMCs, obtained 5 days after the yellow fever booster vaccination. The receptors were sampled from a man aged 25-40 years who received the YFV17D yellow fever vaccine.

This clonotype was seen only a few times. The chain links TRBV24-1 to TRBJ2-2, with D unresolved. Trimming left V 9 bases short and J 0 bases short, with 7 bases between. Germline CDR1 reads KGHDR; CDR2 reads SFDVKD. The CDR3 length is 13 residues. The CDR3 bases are TGTGCCACCGAGCAGCCGAACACCGGGGAGCTGTTTTTT. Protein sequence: CATEQPNTGELFF.

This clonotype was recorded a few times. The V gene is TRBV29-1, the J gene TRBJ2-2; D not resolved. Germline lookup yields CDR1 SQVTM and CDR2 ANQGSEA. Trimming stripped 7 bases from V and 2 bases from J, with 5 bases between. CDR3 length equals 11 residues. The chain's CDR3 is CSGGNTGELFF. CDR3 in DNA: TGCAGCGGAGGAAACACCGGGGAGCTGTTTTTT.

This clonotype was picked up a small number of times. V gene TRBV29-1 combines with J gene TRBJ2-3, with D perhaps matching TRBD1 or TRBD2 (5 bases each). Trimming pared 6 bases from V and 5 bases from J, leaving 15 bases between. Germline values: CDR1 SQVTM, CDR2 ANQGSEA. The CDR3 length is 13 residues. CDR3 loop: CSVDPGQEDTQYF. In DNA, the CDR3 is TGCAGCGTGGACCCGGGGCAGGAAGATACGCAGTATTTT.

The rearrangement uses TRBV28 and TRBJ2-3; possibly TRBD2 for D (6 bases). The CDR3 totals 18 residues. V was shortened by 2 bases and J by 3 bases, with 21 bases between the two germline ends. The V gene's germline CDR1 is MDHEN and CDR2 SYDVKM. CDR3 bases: TGTGCCAGCAGTTTACTCTCCTTTTCGGGGGTTGAGACAGATACGCAGTATTTT. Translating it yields CASSLLSFSGVETDTQYF.

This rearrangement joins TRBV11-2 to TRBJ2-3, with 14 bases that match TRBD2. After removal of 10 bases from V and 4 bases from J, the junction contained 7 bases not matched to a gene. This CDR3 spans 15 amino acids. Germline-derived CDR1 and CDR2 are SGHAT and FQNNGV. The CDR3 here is CANKGTSGSSDTQYF. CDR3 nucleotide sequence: TGTGCCAACAAGGGGACTAGCGGGAGCTCAGATACGCAGTATTTT.

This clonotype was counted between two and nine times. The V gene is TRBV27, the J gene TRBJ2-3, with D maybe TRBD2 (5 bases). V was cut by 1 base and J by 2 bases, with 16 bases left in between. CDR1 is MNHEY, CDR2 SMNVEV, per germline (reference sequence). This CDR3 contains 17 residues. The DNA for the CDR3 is TGTGCCAGCAGTTTATTGTCCAGCGGCCCCATCACAGATACGCAGTATTTT. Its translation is CASSLLSSGPITDTQYF.

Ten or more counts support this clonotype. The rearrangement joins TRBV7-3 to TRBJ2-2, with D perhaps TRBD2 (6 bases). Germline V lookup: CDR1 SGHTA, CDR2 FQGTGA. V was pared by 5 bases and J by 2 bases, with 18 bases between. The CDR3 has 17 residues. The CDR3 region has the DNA TGTGCCAGCAGCCCACCCAGGGACTTACCTAACACCGGGGAGCTGTTTTTT. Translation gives CASSPPRDLPNTGELFF.

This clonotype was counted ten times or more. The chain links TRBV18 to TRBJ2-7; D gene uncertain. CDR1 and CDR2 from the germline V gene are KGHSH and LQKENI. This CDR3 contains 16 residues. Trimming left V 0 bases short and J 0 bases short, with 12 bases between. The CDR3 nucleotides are TGTGCCAGCTCACCACCTAAGGGTCCTAGCTCCTACGAGCAGTACTTC. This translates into CASSPPKGPSSYEQYF. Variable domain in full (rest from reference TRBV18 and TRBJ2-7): NAGVMQNPRHLVRRRGQEARLRCSPMKGHSHVYWYRQLPEEGLKFMVYLQKENIIDESGMPKERFSAEFPKEGPSILRIQQVVRGDSAAYFCASSPPKGPSSYEQYFGPGTRLTVT.

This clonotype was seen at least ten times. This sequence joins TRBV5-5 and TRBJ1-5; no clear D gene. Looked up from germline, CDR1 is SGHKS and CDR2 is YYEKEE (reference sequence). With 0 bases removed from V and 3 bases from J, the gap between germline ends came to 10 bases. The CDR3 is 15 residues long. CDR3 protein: CASSLGNILNQPQHF. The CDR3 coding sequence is TGTGCCAGCAGCTTGGGGAACATACTCAATCAGCCCCAGCATTTT.